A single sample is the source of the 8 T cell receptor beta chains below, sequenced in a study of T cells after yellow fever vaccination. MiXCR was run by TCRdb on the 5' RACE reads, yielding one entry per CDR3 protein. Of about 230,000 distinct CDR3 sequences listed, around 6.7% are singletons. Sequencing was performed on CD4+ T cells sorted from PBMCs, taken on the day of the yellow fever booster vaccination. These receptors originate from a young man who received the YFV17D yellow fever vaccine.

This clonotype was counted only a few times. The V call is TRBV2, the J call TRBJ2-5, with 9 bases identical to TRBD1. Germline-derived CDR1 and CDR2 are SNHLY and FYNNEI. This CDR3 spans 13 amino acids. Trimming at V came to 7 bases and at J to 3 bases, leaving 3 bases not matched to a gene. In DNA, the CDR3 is TGTGCCAGCACCCGGGACAGGGAAGAGACCCAGTACTTC. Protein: CASTRDREETQYF.

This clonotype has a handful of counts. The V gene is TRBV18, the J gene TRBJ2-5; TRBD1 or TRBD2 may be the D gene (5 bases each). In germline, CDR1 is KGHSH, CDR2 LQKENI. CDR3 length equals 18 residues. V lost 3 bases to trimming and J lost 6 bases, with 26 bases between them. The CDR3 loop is CASSPEGSEDRHVKTQYF. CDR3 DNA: TGTGCCAGCTCACCCGAAGGGAGCGAAGACAGACATGTGAAGACCCAGTACTTC.

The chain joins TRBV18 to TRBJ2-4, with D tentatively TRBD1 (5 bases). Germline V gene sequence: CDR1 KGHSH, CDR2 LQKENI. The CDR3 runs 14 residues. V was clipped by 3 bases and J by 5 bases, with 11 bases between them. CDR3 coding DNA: TGTGCCAGCTCACCTAGGGGTTTGGAAAACATTCAGTACTTC. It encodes CASSPRGLENIQYF.

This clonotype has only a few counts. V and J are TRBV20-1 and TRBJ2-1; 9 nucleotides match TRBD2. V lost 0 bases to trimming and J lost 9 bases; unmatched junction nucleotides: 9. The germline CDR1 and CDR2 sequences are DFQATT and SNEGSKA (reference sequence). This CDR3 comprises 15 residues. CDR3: CSARDPRREGIEQFF. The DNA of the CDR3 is TGCAGTGCTAGAGATCCGCGGCGGGAGGGTATTGAGCAGTTCTTC.

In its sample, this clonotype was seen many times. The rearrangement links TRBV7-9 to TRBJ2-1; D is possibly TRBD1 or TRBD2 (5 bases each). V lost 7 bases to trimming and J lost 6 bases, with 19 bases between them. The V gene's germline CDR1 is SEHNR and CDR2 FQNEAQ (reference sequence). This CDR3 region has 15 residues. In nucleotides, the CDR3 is TGTGCCAGCACCCCCAGGCAAACCGGGGCCAATGAGCAGTTCTTC. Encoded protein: CASTPRQTGANEQFF.

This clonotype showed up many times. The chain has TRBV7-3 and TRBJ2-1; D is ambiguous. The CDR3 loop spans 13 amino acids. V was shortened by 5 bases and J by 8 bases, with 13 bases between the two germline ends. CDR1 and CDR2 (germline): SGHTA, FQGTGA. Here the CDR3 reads CASSVGYGDEQFF. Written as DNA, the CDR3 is TGTGCCAGCAGCGTAGGATACGGCGATGAGCAGTTCTTC.

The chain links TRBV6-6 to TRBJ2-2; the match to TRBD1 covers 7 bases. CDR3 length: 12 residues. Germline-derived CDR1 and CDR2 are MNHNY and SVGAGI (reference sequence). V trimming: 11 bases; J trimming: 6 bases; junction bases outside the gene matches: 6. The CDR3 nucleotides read TGTGCCGGACAGGATGATCCCGGGGAGCTGTTTTTT. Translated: CAGQDDPGELFF.

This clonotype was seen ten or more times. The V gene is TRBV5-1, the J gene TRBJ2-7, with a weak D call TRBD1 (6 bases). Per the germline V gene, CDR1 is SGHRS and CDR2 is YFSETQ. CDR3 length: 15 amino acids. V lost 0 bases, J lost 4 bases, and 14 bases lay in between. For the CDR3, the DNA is TGCGCCAGCAGCTTGGCCAGGGGCGCGTCTTACGAGCAGTACTTC. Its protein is CASSLARGASYEQYF.